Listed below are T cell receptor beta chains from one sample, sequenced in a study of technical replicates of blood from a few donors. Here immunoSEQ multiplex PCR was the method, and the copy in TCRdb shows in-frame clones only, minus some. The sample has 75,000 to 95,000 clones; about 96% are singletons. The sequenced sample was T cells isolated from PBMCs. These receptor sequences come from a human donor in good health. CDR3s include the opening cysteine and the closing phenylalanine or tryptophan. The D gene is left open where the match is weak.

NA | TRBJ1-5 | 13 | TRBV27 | TGTGCCAGCAGTTTAGGGAGAAATCAGCCCCAGCATTTT | CASSLGRNQPQHF
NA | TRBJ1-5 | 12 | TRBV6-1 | TGTGCCAGCAGTGAGTCGAATCAGCCCCAGCATTTT | CASSESNQPQHF
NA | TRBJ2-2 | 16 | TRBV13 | TGTGCCAGCAGCTTAAACGGACTACCACACACCGGGGAGCTGTTTTTT | CASSLNGLPHTGELFF
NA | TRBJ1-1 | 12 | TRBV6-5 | TGTGCCAGCAGAGACACAGGCCCCGAAGCTTTCTTT | CASRDTGPEAFF
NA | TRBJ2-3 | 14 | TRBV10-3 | TGTGCCATCAGTGAACTCTTAAACACAGATACGCAGTATTTT | CAISELLNTDTQYF
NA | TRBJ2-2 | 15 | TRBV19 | TGTGCCAGTAGGGTATCCGATCAGGGGCCCGGGGAGCTGTTTTTT | CASRVSDQGPGELFF
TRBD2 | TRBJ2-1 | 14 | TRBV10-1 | TGCGCCAGCAGGTATAGCGGGAGGTACAATGAGCAGTTCTTC | CASRYSGRYNEQFF
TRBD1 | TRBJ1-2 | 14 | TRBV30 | TGTGCCTGGAGTGAAGAGTACAGGGGGTATGGCTACACCTTC | CAWSEEYRGYGYTF
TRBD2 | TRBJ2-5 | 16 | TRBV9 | TGTGCCAGCAGCGATAGGACTAGCGGGGCCCAAGAGACCCAGTACTTC | CASSDRTSGAQETQYF
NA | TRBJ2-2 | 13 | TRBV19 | TGTGCCGGAGGAGGGATGAACACCGGGGAGCTGTTTTTT | CAGGGMNTGELFF
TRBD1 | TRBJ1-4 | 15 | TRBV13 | TGTGCCAGCAGCGGGACAGGGGGCGGTAATGAAAAACTGTTTTTT | CASSGTGGGNEKLFF
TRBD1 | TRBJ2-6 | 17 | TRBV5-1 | TGCGCCAGCAGCTTGGGGGACAGGGTTTCCGGGGCCAACGTCCTGACTTTC | CASSLGDRVSGANVLTF
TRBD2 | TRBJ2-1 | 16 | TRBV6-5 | TGTGCCAGCAGTTCCCCCGCGGGAGACTGGTTCGATGAGCAGTTCTTC | CASSSPAGDWFDEQFF
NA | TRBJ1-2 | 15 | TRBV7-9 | TGTGCCAGCAGCCCATTCCCAGGACAGCACTATGGCTACACCTTC | CASSPFPGQHYGYTF
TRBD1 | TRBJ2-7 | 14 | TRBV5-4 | TGTGCCAGCAGCCAGCGGGACAGGGCCTACGAGCAGTACTTC | CASSQRDRAYEQYF
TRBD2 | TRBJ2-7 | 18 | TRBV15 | TGTGCCACCAGCAGAGAAGTTGGGACTAGCGGGAGGGCCTGGGAGCAGTACTTC | CATSREVGTSGRAWEQYF
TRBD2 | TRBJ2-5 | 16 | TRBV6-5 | TGTGCCAGCAGTTACGTACTAGCGGGAGCTGGAGGGACCCAGTACTTC | CASSYVLAGAGGTQYF
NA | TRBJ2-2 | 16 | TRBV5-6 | TGTGCCAGCAGCGTCCGGAGGACCCCGAACACCGGGGAGCTGTTTTTT | CASSVRRTPNTGELFF
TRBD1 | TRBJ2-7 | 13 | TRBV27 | TGTGCCAGCAGTTCTATCAGGGGGTACGAGCAGTACTTC | CASSSIRGYEQYF
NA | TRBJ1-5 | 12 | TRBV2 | TGTGCCACGCACAGGGCTGGTCAGCCCCAGCATTTT | CATHRAGQPQHF